The clone carrying this TCR beta chain appeared a few times. In the source study's methods: Estimation of nucleated cell counts relied on the amplification of reference gene primers. Method: immunoSEQ multiplex PCR; TCRdb's copy keeps in-frame clones and lacks some. V and J calls and clone size follow that table, whereas D and trimming were derived from the DNA. The sample includes tens of thousands of clones, roughly nine tenths of them seen just once. The record originates from a study of blood T cell repertoires in COVID-19. V lost 6 bases, J lost 5 bases, and 4 bases stayed unmatched. The CDR3 is 16 amino acids. Germline V gene lookup returns CDR1 MGHRA and CDR2 YSYEKL.

The sample taken for sequencing was peripheral blood. This clonotype was sampled from a woman between 45 and 60 years old in a cohort sampled during active COVID-19. This chain joins TRBV4-1 and TRBJ2-2, with 15 nucleotides matching TRBD2. CDR3 residues: CASRRGLAGGTGELFF. In nucleotides, the CDR3 is TGCGCCAGCAGAAGGGGACTAGCGGGAGGAACCGGGGAGCTGTTTTTT.